This T cell receptor beta chain was observed in a study of shared clonotypes between healthy human individuals. The donor population consisted of healthy HIV-negative adults with no recent acute infections or vaccinations. The CDR3 is 16 amino acids. The V gene lost 1 base and the J gene lost 2 bases, with 11 bases spanning the gap. Germline loops: CDR1 LNHDA, CDR2 SQIVND (reference sequence). Running of the assay took place at deep level. Assay: immunoSEQ multiplex PCR; the TCRdb copy retains only in-frame clones and omits some. The data show roughly 1 million clones, around 75% seen once. The receptor's source is a man younger than 35 in good health. The rearrangement uses TRBV19 and TRBJ2-2, with D perhaps given as TRBD1 or TRBD2 (5 bases each). The sample was memory CD4+ T cells sorted from blood. Subset noted: CD45RA-negative fraction. The CDR3, as DNA: TGTGCCAGTAGTATAGGGGCCGGGGCTAACACCGGGGAGCTGTTTTTT. Amino acid sequence: CASSIGAGANTGELFF.